Reported below is one T cell receptor beta chain. The assay was immunoSEQ multiplex PCR, and TCRdb's table has in-frame clones only and misses some. The data show approximately 400,000 clones, with approximately 90% seen just once and roughly 0.9% held by the top ten. This record belongs to a study of blood T cell repertoires in COVID-19. CDR3 length equals 14 residues. CDR1 and CDR2 (germline): KGHDR, SFDVKD. This TCR derives from a middle-aged woman who had been exposed to COVID-19. The sample consisted of PBMCs or T cells enriched from blood (not recorded which). The chain has TRBV24-1 and TRBJ2-7, with D perhaps matching TRBD2 (6 bases). The J call may be incorrect, as the DNA end agrees better with TRBJ2-1. CDR3 in amino acids: CATSDLQEGDEQFF. The CDR3 region has the DNA TGTGCCACCAGTGATTTGCAGGAGGGTGATGAGCAGTTCTTC.